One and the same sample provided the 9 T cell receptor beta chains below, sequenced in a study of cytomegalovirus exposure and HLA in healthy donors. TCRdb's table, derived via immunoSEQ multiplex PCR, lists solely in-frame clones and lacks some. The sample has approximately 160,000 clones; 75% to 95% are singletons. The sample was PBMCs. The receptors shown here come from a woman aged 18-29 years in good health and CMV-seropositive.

The CDR3 nucleotides read TGTGCCAGCAGTCAAGGCCCGGACAGGGGAGACACCGGGGAGCTGTTTTTT. Translating gives CASSQGPDRGDTGELFF. This chain links TRBV6-7 with TRBJ2-2, with TRBD1 matching over 9 bases. TRBV6-7 qualifies as an ORF whose function is uncertain. The CDR3 length is 17 residues. With V trimmed by 5 bases and J by 3 bases, 10 bases remained unmatched.

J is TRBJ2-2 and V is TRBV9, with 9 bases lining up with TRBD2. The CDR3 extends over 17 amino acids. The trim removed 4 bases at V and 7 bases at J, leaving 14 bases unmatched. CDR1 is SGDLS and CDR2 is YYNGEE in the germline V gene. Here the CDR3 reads CASSPRPGTSMGGELFF. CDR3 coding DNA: TGTGCCAGCAGCCCTCGTCCCGGGACTAGCATGGGCGGGGAGCTGTTTTTT.

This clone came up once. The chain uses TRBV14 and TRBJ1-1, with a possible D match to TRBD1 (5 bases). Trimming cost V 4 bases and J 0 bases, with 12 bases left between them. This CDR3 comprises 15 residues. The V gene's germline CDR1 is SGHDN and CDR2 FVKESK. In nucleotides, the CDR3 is TGTGCCAGCAGCCGTACAGGTGGAATGAACACTGAAGCTTTCTTT. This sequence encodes CASSRTGGMNTEAFF. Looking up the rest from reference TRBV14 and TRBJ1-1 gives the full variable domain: EAGVTQFPSHSVIEKGQTVTLRCDPISGHDNLYWYRRVMGKEIKFLLHFVKESKQDESGMPNNRFLAERTGGTYSTLKVQPAELEDSGVYFCASSRTGGMNTEAFFGQGTRLTVV.

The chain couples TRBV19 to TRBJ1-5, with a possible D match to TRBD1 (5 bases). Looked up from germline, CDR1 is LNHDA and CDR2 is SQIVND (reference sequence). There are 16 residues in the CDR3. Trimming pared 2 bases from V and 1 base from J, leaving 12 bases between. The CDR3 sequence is CASSIKSRGSNQPQHF. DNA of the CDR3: TGTGCCAGTAGTATAAAGTCGCGGGGCAGCAATCAGCCCCAGCATTTT. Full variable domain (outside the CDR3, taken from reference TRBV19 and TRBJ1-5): DGGITQSPKYLFRKEGQNVTLSCEQNLNHDAMYWYRQDPGQGLRLIYYSQIVNDFQKGDIAEGYSVSREKKESFPLTVTSAQKNPTAFYLCASSIKSRGSNQPQHFGDGTRLSIL.

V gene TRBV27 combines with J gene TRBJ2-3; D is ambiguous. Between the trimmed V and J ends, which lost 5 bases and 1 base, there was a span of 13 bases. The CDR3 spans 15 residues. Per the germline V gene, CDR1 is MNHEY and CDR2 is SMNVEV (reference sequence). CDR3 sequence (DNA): TGTGCCAGCAGTCTGTCCGTTACGGGCACAGATACGCAGTATTTT. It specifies CASSLSVTGTDTQYF.

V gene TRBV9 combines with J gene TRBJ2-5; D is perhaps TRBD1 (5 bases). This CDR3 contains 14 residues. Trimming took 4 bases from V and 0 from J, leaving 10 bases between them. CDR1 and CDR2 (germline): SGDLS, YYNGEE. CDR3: CASSPRTHQETQYF. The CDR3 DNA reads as TGTGCCAGCAGCCCGAGGACACACCAAGAGACCCAGTACTTC.

The CDR3 coding sequence is TGCGCCAGCAGTCTTGATTACTGGGATACGCAGTATTTT. Translated: CASSLDYWDTQYF. The chain combines TRBV5-1 with TRBJ2-3; D unclear. With 5 bases removed from V and 6 bases from J, the gap between germline ends came to 13 bases. CDR1 and CDR2 (germline): SGHRS, YFSETQ. CDR3 length: 13 amino acids.

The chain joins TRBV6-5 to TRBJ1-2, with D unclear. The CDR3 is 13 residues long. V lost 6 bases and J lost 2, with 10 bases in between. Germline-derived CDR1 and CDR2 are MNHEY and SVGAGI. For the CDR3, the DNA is TGTGCCAGCAGGCGGGATTCCAACTATGGCTACACCTTC. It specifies CASRRDSNYGYTF.

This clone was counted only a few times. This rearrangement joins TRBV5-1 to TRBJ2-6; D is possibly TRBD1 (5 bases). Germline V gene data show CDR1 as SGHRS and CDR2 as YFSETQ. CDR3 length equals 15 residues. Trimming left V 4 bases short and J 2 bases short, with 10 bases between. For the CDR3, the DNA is TGCGCCAGCAGCCTACAGACAGCTGGGGCCAACGTCCTGACTTTC. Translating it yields CASSLQTAGANVLTF.